Listed below are T cell receptor beta chains from one sample, sequenced in a study of CXCR3-negative and CXCR3-positive naive CD8 T cells. TCRdb re-called the 5' RACE reads and catalogs CDR3 proteins one per entry, DNA excluded. This sample's table has roughly 61,000 distinct CDR3 sequences. Material: naive CXCR3+ CD8+ T cells from blood. The source of these receptors is a human donor in good health. Some clones in this sample may be carry-over from other donors' samples. CDR3s include the opening cysteine and the closing phenylalanine or tryptophan.

v_call	j_call	cdr3_aa
TRBV7-9	TRBJ2-2	CASSSLFGLEQVGELFF
TRBV7-3	TRBJ1-2	CASSLGVYGDGYTF
TRBV7-2	TRBJ1-2	CASSLGSGWVYGYTF
TRBV6-1	TRBJ2-7	CASTGRVSYEQYF
TRBV14	TRBJ2-3	CASSGRGLPDTQYF
TRBV7-9	TRBJ2-7	CASSLVASREQYF
TRBV28	TRBJ1-5	CATQVGDRAIWSNQPQHF
TRBV20-1	TRBJ2-4	CSASVSTEAKNIQYF
TRBV7-9	TRBJ2-5	CASSLALRDLQETQYF
TRBV7-8	TRBJ2-7	CASSFQGGSYEQYF
TRBV28	TRBJ2-7	CASSPAGYEQYF
TRBV5-1	TRBJ2-3	CASSIRTSGETDTQYF
TRBV29-1	TRBJ2-3	CSVVGAGEGDTQYF
TRBV20-1	TRBJ1-3	CSARVGSGNTIYF
TRBV6-2/TRBV6-3	TRBJ2-2	CASSYSGGLLTGELFF
TRBV6-2/TRBV6-3	TRBJ2-7	CASSYVGAFSEQYF
TRBV6-2/TRBV6-3	TRBJ1-1	CASRNPGQMNTEAFF
TRBV5-1	TRBJ1-2	CASSFGDRAPSRGQAHGYTF
TRBV13	TRBJ2-3	CASSLGLLTDTKYF
TRBV7-9	TRBJ2-7	CASSPGPFEQYF
TRBV7-9	TRBJ2-2	CASSLLDGPNTGELFF
TRBV7-9	TRBJ1-2	CASTGTGDYGYTF